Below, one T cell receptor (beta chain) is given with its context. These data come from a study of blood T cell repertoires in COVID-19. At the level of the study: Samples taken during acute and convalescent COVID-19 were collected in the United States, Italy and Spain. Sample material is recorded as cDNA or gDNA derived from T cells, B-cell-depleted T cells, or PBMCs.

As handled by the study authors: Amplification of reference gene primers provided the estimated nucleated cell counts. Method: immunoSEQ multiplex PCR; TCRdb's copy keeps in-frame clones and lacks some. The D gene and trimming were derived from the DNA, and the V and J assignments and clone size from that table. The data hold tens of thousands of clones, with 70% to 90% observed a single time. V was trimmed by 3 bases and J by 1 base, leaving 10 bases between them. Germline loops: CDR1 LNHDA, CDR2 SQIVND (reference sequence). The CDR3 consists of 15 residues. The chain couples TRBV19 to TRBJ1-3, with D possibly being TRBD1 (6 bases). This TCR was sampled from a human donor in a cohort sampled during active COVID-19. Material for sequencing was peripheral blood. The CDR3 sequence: CASSIGRGSGNTIYF. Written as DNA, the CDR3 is TGTGCCAGTAGTATCGGCAGGGGATCTGGAAACACCATATATTTT.